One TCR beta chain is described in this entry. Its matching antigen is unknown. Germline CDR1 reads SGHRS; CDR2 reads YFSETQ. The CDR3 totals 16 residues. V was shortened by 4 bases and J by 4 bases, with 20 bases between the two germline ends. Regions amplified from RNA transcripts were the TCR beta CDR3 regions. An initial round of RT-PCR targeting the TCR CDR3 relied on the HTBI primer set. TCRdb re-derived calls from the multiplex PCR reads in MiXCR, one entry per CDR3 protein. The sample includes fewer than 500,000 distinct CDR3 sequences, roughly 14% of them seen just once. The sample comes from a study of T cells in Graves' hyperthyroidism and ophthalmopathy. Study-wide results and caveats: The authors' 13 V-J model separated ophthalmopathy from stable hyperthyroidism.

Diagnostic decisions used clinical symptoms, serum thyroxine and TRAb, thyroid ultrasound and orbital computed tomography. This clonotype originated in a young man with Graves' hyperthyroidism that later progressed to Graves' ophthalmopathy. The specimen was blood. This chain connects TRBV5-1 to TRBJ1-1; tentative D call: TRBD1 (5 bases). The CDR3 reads CASSLLLGGAGTEAFF. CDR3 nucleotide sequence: TGCGCCAGCAGCCTCCTCCTGGGAGGGGCGGGCACTGAAGCTTTCTTT.